Detailed here is one T cell receptor beta chain. Its antigen is not known. This entry belongs to a study of cytomegalovirus exposure and HLA in healthy donors. Trimming cost V 7 bases and J 2 bases; bases outside gene matches: 3. Germline V gene sequence: CDR1 LNHDA, CDR2 SQIVND (reference sequence). The CDR3 covers 14 residues. Findings of the study overall: The Asian-associated ancestry cluster reportedly had fewer N-insertions than the roughly 670-donor mean in a later analysis. Accurate prediction of HLA-A and HLA-B alleles (for most subjects) was reportedly achieved from TCR beta sequences.

Primers for the PCR totalled 60 Vbeta and 13 Jbeta. Sequenced by immunoSEQ multiplex PCR; TCRdb stores in-frame clones only, minus some. The table has around 99,000 clones, just under 70% seen once. The chain joins TRBV19 to TRBJ2-5, with 11 positions matching TRBD2. Sequencing was performed on PBMCs. This clonotype originated in a woman aged 65 to 85 in good health and CMV-seropositive. The CDR3 protein is CASMTSGVQETQYF. The CDR3 DNA follows: TGTGCCAGTATGACTAGCGGGGTACAAGAGACCCAGTACTTC.